What follows describes a single T cell receptor (beta chain). Antigen unknown. The study ran its PCR with 60 Vbeta and 13 Jbeta primers. TCRdb keeps only in-frame clones here, not all; method: immunoSEQ multiplex PCR. This sample carries some 180,000 clones, 79% of them seen once, and the ten largest clones take approximately 4.7%. This entry belongs to a study of cytomegalovirus exposure and HLA in healthy donors. General observations from the study: Using a false discovery rate of 0.05, a later analysis showed that 16,000 or so TCR beta sequences were associated with HLA alleles. In vitro testing confirmed a few CMV-associated chains as specific for CMV antigens. A missense variant in DCLRE1C was later tied to TCR beta V- and J-gene trimming.

This CDR3 is built from 14 residues. With V trimmed by 3 bases and J by 2 bases, 4 bases remained unmatched. Germline V gene lookup returns CDR1 SGHRS and CDR2 YFSETQ. The chain has TRBV5-1 and TRBJ2-5, with 7 bases that match TRBD1. The sequenced material came from PBMCs. This receptor was obtained from a woman in her twenties or thirties in good health and CMV-seropositive. CDR3 sequence: CASSSPGQQETQYF. DNA of the CDR3: TGCGCCAGCAGCTCCCCGGGACAGCAAGAGACCCAGTACTTC.